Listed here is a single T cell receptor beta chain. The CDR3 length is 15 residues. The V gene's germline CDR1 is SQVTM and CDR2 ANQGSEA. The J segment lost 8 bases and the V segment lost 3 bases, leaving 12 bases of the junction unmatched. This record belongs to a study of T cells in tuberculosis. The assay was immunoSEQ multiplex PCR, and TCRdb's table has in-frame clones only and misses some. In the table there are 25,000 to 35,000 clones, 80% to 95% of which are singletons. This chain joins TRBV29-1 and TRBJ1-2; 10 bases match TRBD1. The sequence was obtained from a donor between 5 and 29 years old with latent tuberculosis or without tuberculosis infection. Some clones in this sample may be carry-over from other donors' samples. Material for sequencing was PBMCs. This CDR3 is CSVDESGTGAGGYTF. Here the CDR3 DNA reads TGCAGCGTTGATGAATCCGGGACAGGGGCGGGAGGCTACACCTTC.